The 16 T cell receptor beta chains presented below share a single source sample, sequenced in a study of T cell responses to AZD1222 COVID-19 vaccine. The assay was immunoSEQ multiplex PCR, and TCRdb's table has in-frame clones only and misses some. Of approximately 110,000 clones listed, approximately 88% are singletons. The source was peripheral blood, collected 28 days after the second AZD1222 dose. All receptors derive from an adult who received the AZD1222 COVID-19 vaccine.

The chain employs TRBV4-2 and TRBJ2-5, with D perhaps matching TRBD1 (6 bases). Looked up from germline, CDR1 is LGHNA and CDR2 is YNFKEQ. The V and J ends lost 2 bases and 4 bases respectively, with 20 bases between them. The CDR3 totals 17 residues. CDR3 protein: CASSQTWGSDRRETQYF. The CDR3 DNA reads TGTGCCAGCAGCCAAACGTGGGGGAGCGACAGGAGAGAGACCCAGTACTTC.

A single count supports this clone. The rearrangement links TRBV3-1 (or the pseudogene TRBV3-2) to TRBJ1-2; D is undetermined. V was cut by 1 base and J by 2 bases, with 11 bases left in between. There are 15 residues in the CDR3. The V gene's germline CDR1 is LGHDT and CDR2 YNNKEL (reference sequence). In DNA form, the CDR3 reads TGTGCCAGCAGCCAAGGGGCCGCGGGAAACTATGGCTACACCTTC. It is translated as CASSQGAAGNYGYTF.

This clone was detected once. The chain uses TRBV11-3 and TRBJ2-3; D is possibly TRBD2 (6 bases). The CDR3 has 14 residues. Germline CDR1 SGHNT, CDR2 YENEEA. Trimming took off 2 bases at V and 4 bases at J, with 10 bases between the two ends. The CDR3 reads CASSLRWGADTQYF. CDR3 coding DNA: TGTGCCAGCAGCTTAAGGTGGGGGGCAGATACGCAGTATTTT.

This chain links TRBV4-1 with TRBJ1-2, with 10 bases lining up with TRBD1. The V and J ends lost 0 bases and 4 bases, in that order; junction bases with no gene match: 8. Germline lookup yields CDR1 MGHRA and CDR2 YSYEKL. The CDR3 covers 17 residues. CDR3 region: CASSQDLRDRGSYGYTF. The CDR3 DNA is TGCGCCAGCAGCCAAGATCTCCGGGACAGGGGTTCCTATGGCTACACCTTC.

The chain uses TRBV7-2 and TRBJ2-1, with 9 bases aligning to TRBD2. The CDR3 runs 16 residues. Germline trimming cut 1 base from V and 8 bases from J; bases unmatched to any gene: 9. Germline CDR1 reads SGHTA; CDR2 reads FQGNSA. This chain's CDR3 is CASSLESGTSFYEQFF. CDR3 bases: TGTGCCAGCAGCTTAGAGTCCGGGACTAGCTTTTATGAGCAGTTCTTC.

The chain couples TRBV27 to TRBJ1-1; unclear D gene. With 2 bases removed from V and 1 base from J, the gap between germline ends came to 5 bases. Germline loops: CDR1 MNHEY, CDR2 SMNVEV (reference sequence). The CDR3 loop spans 13 amino acids. The CDR3 DNA follows: TGTGCCAGCAGTTTACGCTGGAACACTGAAGCTTTCTTT. This translates into CASSLRWNTEAFF.

The chain has TRBV20-1 and TRBJ2-7; D is uncertain. Per the germline V gene, CDR1 is DFQATT and CDR2 is SNEGSKA (reference sequence). The CDR3 sequence is 14 residues long. The germline V and J ends were trimmed by 3 bases and 1 base, with 13 bases remaining between them. The chain's CDR3 is CSASKVGSSYEQYF. The CDR3 region has the DNA TGCAGTGCTAGTAAGGTGGGGTCTTCCTACGAGCAGTACTTC.

The chain couples TRBV4-3 to TRBJ1-4; the match to TRBD1 covers 8 bases. The CDR3 sequence is 15 residues long. Germline trimming cut 0 bases from V and 5 bases from J; bases unmatched to any gene: 2. Germline CDR1 reads LGHNA; CDR2 reads YSLEER. The CDR3 nucleotides are TGCGCCAGCAGCCAAGAGGGGACAGGCAATGAAAAACTGTTTTTT. Protein product: CASSQEGTGNEKLFF.

This chain uses TRBV18 with TRBJ1-1; no firm D call. Germline CDR1 and CDR2: KGHSH and LQKENI. There are 15 residues in the CDR3. Between the trimmed V and J ends, which lost 2 bases and 3 bases, there was a span of 13 bases. CDR3 sequence: CASSPSSGLDTEAFF. CDR3 bases: TGTGCCAGCTCACCAAGTTCCGGGCTTGACACTGAAGCTTTCTTT.

The DNA for the CDR3 is TGTGCCAGTAGTTCGGGGCAGGGGGCTTATACGCAGTATTTT. Protein product: CASSSGQGAYTQYF. The chain joins TRBV19 to TRBJ2-3; 8 nucleotides agree with TRBD1. This CDR3 contains 14 residues. V was pared by 5 bases and J by 7 bases, with 8 bases of the junction left unmatched. Germline CDR1 reads LNHDA; CDR2 reads SQIVND (reference sequence).

This clone came up many times. V and J are TRBV5-1 and TRBJ1-5; D perhaps matches TRBD1 (5 bases). The CDR3 has 14 residues. Germline-derived CDR1 and CDR2 are SGHRS and YFSETQ. V lost 6 bases, J lost 3 bases, and 13 bases lay in between. The CDR3 is CASKGEGDNQPQHF. The DNA for the CDR3 is TGCGCCAGCAAAGGGGAAGGGGACAATCAGCCCCAGCATTTT.

The gene calls are TRBV20-1 and TRBJ2-5; TRBD2 matches at 8 bases. Germline-derived CDR1 and CDR2 are DFQATT and SNEGSKA (reference sequence). This CDR3 region has 16 residues. After removal of 3 bases from V and 4 bases from J, the junction contained 13 bases not matched to a gene. This CDR3 is CSASRAGGPAGETQYF. The CDR3 DNA reads as TGCAGTGCTAGTAGGGCGGGGGGCCCCGCGGGAGAGACCCAGTACTTC.

This chain joins TRBV7-6 and TRBJ1-1; TRBD1 aligns across 7 bases. Germline-derived CDR1 and CDR2 are SGHVS and FNYEAQ. The junction had 14 bases not matched to a gene; V was cut back by 5 bases and J by 5 bases. The CDR3 has 16 amino acids. The CDR3 loop is CASSHGTEGPRTEAFF. DNA of the CDR3: TGTGCCAGCAGCCATGGGACAGAAGGTCCTCGGACTGAAGCTTTCTTT.

The V and J genes are TRBV11-2 and TRBJ2-3; D call uncertain. This CDR3 region has 14 residues. Germline assignment: CDR1 SGHAT and CDR2 FQNNGV. V lost 3 bases to trimming and J lost 2 bases, with 9 bases between them. CDR3 nucleotides: TGTGCCAGCAGCTTGGGCAGTCCCACAGATACGCAGTATTTT. Encoded protein: CASSLGSPTDTQYF. The full variable domain, in which reference TRBV11-2 and TRBJ2-3 provide the parts outside the CDR3, is EAGVAQSPRYKIIEKRQSVAFWCNPISGHATLYWYQQILGQGPKLLIQFQNNGVVDDSQLPKDRFSAERLKGVDSTLKIQPAKLEDSAVYLCASSLGSPTDTQYFGPGTRLTVL.

The chain couples TRBV27 to TRBJ2-7, with D perhaps TRBD1 (5 bases). The CDR3 extends over 15 amino acids. V was shortened by 2 bases and J by 0 bases, with 11 bases between the two germline ends. Germline CDR1 reads MNHEY; CDR2 reads SMNVEV (reference sequence). As DNA, the CDR3 is TGTGCCAGCAGTTTAGGCGGACACTTCTCCTACGAGCAGTACTTC. It is translated as CASSLGGHFSYEQYF.

The chain is built from TRBV6-2 or TRBV6-3 and TRBJ2-2, with D possibly TRBD2 on 5 matching bases. Germline V gene sequence: CDR1 MNHEY, CDR2 SVGEGT. This CDR3 contains 16 residues. The V gene lost 5 bases and the J gene lost 5 bases, with 18 bases spanning the gap. The CDR3 sequence is CASSPNSYPGTGELFF. The CDR3 DNA is TGTGCCAGCAGTCCAAACTCCTACCCGGGGACCGGGGAGCTGTTTTTT.